Sequencing of this T cell receptor (beta chain) was carried out in a study of a mutant IDH1 vaccine in newly diagnosed glioma. Study-level background: At weeks 1, 3, 5, 7, 11, 15, 19 and 23, patients received a vaccination, eight in all. Vaccines began 4-6 weeks after radiotherapy alone, or with temozolomide cycles.

Clones were sequenced by immunoSEQ multiplex PCR, and TCRdb holds only the in-frame ones, with some missing. Seen here are roughly 60,000 clones, about 85% observed once, and the top ten hold about 4%. As concerns this clone: Its antigen is not known.

The time point here: week 23, last vaccination. Mutant IDH1 20-mer peptide, at 300 ug, made up each vaccine dose, with topical imiquimod. The starting material was PBMCs, obtained from a glioma patient whose treatment included an IDH1 peptide vaccine. This clonotype was sampled from a man aged 25 to 40 with glioma.

This chain's CDR3 is CASSVGAGSKKETQYF. In DNA form, the CDR3 reads TGTGCCAGCAGCGTAGGAGCAGGGTCGAAAAAAGAGACCCAGTACTTC. The rearrangement joins TRBV9 to TRBJ2-5; tentative D call: TRBD1 (5 bases). Germline CDR1 SGDLS, CDR2 YYNGEE. This CDR3 comprises 16 residues. V gave up 0 bases and J gave up 3 bases, with 15 bases separating them.